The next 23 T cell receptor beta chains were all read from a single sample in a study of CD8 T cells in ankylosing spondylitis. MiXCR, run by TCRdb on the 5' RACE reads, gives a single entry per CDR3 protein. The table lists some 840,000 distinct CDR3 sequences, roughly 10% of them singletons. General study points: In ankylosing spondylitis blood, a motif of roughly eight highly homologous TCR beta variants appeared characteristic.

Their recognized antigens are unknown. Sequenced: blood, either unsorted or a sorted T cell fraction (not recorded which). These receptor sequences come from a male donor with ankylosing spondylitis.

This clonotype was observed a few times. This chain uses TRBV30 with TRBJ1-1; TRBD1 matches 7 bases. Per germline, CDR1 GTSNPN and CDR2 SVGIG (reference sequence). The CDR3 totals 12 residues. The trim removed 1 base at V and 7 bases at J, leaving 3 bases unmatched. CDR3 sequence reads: CAWSEGTVEAFF. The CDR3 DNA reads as TGTGCCTGGAGTGAAGGGACAGTTGAAGCTTTCTTT.

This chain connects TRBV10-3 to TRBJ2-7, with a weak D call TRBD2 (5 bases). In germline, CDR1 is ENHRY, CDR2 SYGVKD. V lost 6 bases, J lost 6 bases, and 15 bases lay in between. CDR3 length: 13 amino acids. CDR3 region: CAISQQRDGEQYF. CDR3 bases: TGTGCCATCAGCCAACAGAGGGATGGCGAGCAGTACTTC.

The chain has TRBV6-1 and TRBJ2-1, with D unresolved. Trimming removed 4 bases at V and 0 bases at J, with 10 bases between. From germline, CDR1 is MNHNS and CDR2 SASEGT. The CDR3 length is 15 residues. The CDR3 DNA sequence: TGTGCCAGCAGTGCCCAACAGAGCTCCTACAATGAGCAGTTCTTC. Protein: CASSAQQSSYNEQFF.

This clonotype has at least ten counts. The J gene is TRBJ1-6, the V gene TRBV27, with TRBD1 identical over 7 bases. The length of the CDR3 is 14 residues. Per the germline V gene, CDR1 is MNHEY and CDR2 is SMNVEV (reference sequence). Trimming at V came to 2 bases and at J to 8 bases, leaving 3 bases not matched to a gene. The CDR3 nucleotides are TGTGCCAGCAGTTTACAGGGGGACTATTCACCCCTCCACTTT. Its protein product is CASSLQGDYSPLHF.

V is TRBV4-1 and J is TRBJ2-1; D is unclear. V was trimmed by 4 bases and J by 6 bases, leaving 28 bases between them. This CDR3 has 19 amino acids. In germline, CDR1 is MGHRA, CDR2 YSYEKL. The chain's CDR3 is CASSLEFGFWRQITNEQFF. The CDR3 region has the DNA TGCGCCAGCAGCCTAGAGTTTGGGTTCTGGCGTCAAATAACCAATGAGCAGTTCTTC.

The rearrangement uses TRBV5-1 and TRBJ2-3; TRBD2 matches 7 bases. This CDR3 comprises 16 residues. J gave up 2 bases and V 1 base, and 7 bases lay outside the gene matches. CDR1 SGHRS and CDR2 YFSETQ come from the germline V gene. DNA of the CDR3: TGCGCCAGCAGCTTGACAACTAGCGTGGCCACAGATACGCAGTATTTT. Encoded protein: CASSLTTSVATDTQYF.

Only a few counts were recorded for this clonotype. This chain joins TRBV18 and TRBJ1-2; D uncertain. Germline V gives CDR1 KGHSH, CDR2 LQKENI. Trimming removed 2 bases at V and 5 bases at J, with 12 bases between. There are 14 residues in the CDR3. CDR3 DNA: TGTGCCAGCTCACCATCCTCTGGTCGGTATGGCTACACCTTC. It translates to CASSPSSGRYGYTF. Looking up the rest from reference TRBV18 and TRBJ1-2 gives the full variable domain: NAGVMQNPRHLVRRRGQEARLRCSPMKGHSHVYWYRQLPEEGLKFMVYLQKENIIDESGMPKERFSAEFPKEGPSILRIQQVVRGDSAAYFCASSPSSGRYGYTFGSGTRLTVV.

CDR3 in amino acids: CASSRQTGLTYEQYF. CDR3 in DNA: TGTGCCAGCAGCCGCCAGACGGGACTAACCTACGAGCAGTACTTC. This sequence joins TRBV7-2 and TRBJ2-7; TRBD2 agrees at 7 bases. With 5 bases clipped from V and 2 bases from J, the junction kept 9 bases outside the gene matches. The germline CDR1 and CDR2 sequences are SGHTA and FQGNSA. This CDR3 comprises 15 residues.

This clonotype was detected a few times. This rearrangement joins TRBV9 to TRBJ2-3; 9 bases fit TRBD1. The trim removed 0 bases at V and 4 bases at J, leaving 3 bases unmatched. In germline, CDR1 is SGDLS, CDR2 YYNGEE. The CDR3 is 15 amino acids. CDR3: CASSVVQGAADTQYF. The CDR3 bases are TGTGCCAGCAGCGTAGTACAGGGGGCGGCAGATACGCAGTATTTT.

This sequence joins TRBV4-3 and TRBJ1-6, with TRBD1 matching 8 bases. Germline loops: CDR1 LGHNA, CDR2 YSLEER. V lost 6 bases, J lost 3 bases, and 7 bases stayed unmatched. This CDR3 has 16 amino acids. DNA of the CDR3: TGCGCCAGCAGGCCAGGGGGCGCAAGCTATAATTCACCCCTCCACTTT. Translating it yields CASRPGGASYNSPLHF.

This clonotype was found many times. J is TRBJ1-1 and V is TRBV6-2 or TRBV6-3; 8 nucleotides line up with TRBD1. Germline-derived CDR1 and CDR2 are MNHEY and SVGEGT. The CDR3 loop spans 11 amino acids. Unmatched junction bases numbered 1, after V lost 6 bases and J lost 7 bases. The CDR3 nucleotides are TGTGCCAGCAGAGACAGGGGTGAAGCTTTCTTT. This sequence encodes CASRDRGEAFF.

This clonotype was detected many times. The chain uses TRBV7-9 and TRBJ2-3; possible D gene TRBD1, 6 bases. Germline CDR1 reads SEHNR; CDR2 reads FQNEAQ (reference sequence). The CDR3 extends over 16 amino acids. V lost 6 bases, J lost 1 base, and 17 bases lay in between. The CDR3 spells CASRGGQSSRTDTQYF. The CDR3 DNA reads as TGTGCCAGCAGAGGAGGACAGTCGTCGCGCACAGATACGCAGTATTTT.

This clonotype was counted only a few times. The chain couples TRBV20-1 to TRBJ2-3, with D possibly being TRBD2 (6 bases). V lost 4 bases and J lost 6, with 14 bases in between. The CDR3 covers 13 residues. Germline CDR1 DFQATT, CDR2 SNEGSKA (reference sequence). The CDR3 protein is CSATRGASDTQYF. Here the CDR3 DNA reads TGCAGTGCTACGCGGGGAGCGAGCGATACGCAGTATTTT.

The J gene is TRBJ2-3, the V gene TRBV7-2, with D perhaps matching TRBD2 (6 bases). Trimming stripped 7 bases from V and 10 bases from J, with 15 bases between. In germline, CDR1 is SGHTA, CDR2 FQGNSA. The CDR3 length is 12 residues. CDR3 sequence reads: CASTPTGEAQYF. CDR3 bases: TGTGCCAGCACCCCGACGGGGGAGGCGCAGTATTTT.

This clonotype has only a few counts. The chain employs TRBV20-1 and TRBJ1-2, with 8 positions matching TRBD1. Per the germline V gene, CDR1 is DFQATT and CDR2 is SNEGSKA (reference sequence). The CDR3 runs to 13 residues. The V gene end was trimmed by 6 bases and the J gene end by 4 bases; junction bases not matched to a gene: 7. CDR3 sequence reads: CSARPTGVYGYTF. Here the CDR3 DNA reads TGCAGTGCCCGACCGACAGGGGTCTATGGCTACACCTTC.

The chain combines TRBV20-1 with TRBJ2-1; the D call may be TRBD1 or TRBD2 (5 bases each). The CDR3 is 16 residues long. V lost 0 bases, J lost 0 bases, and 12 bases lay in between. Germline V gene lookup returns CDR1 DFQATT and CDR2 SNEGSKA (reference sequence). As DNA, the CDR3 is TGCAGTGCTAGAGATCCCGCAGGGAGCTCCTACAATGAGCAGTTCTTC. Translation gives CSARDPAGSSYNEQFF.

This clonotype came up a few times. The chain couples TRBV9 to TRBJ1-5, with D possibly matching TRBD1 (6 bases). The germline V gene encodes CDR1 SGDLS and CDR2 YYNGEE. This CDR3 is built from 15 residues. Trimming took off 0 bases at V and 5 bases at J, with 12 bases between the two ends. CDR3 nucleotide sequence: TGTGCCAGCAGCGTAGAGGGGGTTGCCTATCAGCCCCAGCATTTT. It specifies CASSVEGVAYQPQHF.

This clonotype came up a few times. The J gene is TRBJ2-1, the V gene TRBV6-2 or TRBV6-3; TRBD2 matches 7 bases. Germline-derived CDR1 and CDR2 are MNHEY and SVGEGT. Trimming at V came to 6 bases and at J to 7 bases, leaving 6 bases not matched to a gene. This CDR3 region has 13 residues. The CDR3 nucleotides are TGTGCCAGCAGGGTGACTAGCCAAAATGAGCAGTTCTTC. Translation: CASRVTSQNEQFF.

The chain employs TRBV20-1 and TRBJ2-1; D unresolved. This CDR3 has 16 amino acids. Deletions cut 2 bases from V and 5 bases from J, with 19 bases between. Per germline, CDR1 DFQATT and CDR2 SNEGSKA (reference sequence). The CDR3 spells CSARPPSVSPNNEQFF. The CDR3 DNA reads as TGCAGTGCTAGACCCCCGTCGGTGAGTCCCAACAATGAGCAGTTCTTC.

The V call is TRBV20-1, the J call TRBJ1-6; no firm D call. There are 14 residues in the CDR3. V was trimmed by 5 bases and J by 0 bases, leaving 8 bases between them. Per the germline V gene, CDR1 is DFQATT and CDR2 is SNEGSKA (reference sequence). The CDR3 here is CSAQWISYNSPLHF. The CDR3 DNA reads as TGCAGTGCTCAGTGGATCTCCTATAATTCACCCCTCCACTTT.

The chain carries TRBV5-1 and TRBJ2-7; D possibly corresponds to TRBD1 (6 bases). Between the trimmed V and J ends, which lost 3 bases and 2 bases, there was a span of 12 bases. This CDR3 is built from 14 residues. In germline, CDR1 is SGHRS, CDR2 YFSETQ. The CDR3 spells CASSWGTPAYEQYF. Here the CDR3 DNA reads TGCGCCAGCAGCTGGGGGACACCTGCCTACGAGCAGTACTTC.

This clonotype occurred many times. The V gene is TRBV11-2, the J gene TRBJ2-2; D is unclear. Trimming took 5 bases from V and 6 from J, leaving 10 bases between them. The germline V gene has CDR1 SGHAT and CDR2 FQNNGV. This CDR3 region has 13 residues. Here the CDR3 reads CASSPGGAGELFF. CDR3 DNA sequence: TGTGCCAGCAGCCCCGGCGGCGCCGGGGAGCTGTTTTTT.

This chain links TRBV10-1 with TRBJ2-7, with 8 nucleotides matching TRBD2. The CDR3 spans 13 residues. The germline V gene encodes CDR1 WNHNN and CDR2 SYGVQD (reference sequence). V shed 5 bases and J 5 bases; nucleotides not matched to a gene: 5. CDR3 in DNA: TGCGCCAGCAGTTTCAGCGGGAGTAACGAGCAGTACTTC. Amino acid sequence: CASSFSGSNEQYF.